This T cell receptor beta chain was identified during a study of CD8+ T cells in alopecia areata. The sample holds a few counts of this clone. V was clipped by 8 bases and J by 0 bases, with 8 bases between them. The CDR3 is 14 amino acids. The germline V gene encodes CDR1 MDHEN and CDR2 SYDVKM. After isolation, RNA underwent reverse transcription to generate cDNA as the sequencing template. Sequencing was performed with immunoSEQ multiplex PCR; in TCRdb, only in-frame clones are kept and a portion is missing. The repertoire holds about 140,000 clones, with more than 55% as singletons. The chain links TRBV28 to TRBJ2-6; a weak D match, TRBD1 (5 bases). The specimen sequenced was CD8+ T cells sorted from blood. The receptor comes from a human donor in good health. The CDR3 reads CASHRNSGANVLTF. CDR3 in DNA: TGTGCCAGCCACAGGAACTCTGGGGCCAACGTCCTGACTTTC. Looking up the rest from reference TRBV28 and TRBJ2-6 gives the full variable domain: DVKVTQSSRYLVKRTGEKVFLECVQDMDHENMFWYRQDPGLGLRLIYFSYDVKMKEKGDIPEGYSVSREKKERFSLILESASTNQTSMYLCASHRNSGANVLTFGAGSRLTVL.